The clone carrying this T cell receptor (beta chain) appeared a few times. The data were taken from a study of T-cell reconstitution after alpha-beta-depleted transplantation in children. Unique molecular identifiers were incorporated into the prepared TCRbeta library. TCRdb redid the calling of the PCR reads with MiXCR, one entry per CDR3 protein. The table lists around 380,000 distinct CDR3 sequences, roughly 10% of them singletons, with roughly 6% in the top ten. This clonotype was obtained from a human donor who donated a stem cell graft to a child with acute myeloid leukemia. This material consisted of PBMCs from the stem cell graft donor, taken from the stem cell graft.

Here the CDR3 reads CSAQGLNTEAFF. CDR3 DNA: TGCAGTGCCCAGGGGTTGAACACTGAAGCTTTCTTT. This chain uses TRBV20-1 with TRBJ1-1, with D possibly matching TRBD1 (6 bases). The CDR3 contains 12 residues. Germline V CDR1 and CDR2: DFQATT, SNEGSKA (reference sequence). Between the trimmed V and J ends, which lost 6 bases and 0 bases, there was a span of 8 bases.